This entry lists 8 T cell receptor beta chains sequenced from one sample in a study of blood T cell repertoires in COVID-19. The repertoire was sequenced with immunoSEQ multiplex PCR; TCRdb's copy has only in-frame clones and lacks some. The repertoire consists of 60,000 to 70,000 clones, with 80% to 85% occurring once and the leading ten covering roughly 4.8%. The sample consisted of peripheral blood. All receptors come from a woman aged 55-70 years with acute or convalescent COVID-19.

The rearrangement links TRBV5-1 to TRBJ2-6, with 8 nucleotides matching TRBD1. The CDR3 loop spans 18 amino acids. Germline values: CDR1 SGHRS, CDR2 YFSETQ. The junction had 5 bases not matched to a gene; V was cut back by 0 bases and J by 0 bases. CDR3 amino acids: CASSLGTGYLSGANVLTF. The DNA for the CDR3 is TGCGCCAGCAGCTTGGGGACAGGGTATCTCTCTGGGGCCAACGTCCTGACTTTC. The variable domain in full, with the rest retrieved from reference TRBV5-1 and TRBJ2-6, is KAGVTQTPRYLIKTRGQQVTLSCSPISGHRSVSWYQQTPGQGLQFLFEYFSETQRNKGNFPGRFSGRQFSNSRSEMNVSTLELGDSALYLCASSLGTGYLSGANVLTFGAGSRLTVL.

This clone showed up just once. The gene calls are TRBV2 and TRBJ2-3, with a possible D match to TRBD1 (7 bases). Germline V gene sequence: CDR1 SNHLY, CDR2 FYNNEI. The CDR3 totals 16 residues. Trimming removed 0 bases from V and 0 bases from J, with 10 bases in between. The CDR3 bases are TGTGCCAGCAGTGAAGCCGGGGGACAGAGCACAGATACGCAGTATTTT. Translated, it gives CASSEAGGQSTDTQYF.

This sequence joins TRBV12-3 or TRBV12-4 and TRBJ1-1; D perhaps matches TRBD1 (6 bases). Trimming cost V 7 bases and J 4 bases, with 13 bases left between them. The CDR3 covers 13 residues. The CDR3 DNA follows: TGTGCCAGCAATTCCTTGGACAGCACTGAAGCTTTCTTT. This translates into CASNSLDSTEAFF.

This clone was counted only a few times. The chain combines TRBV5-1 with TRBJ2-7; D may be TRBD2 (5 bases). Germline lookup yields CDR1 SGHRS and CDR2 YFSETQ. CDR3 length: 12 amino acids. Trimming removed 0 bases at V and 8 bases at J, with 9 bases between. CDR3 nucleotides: TGCGCCAGCAGCTTGGCCGGGGAGAAGCAGTACTTC. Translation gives CASSLAGEKQYF.

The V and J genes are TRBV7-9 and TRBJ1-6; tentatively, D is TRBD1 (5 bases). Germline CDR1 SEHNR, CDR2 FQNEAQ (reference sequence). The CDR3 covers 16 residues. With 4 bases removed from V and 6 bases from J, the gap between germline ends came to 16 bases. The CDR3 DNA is TGTGCCAGCAGCTCCCCCCGGGGGAGCCCTAATTCACCCCTCCACTTT. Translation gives CASSSPRGSPNSPLHF.

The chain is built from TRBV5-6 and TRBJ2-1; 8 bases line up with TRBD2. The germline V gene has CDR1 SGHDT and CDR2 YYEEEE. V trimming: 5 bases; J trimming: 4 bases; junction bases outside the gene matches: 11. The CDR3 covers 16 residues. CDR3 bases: TGTGCCAGCAGTCGCGGGGGGCCCCACGGATACAATGAGCAGTTCTTC. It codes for CASSRGGPHGYNEQFF.

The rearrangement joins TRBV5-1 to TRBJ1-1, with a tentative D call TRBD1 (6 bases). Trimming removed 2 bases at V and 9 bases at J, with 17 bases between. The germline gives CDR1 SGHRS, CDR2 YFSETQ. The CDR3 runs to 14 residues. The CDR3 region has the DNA TGCGCCAGCAGCTTTGGGGGGGCTGAGGGGAAAGCTTTCTTT. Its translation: CASSFGGAEGKAFF.

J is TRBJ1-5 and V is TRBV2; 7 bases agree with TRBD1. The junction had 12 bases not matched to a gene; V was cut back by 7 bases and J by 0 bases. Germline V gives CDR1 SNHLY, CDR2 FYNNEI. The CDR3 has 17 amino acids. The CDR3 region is CASILNPGGNSNQPQHF. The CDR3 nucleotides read TGTGCCAGCATTCTTAACCCAGGGGGGAATAGCAATCAGCCCCAGCATTTT.